The clone carrying this TCR beta chain was seen more than once but under ten times. Its specificity is not known. Trimming stripped 6 bases from V and 4 bases from J, with 10 bases between. This CDR3 spans 12 amino acids. CDR1 is MNHEY and CDR2 is SVGAGI in the germline V gene. The assay was immunoSEQ multiplex PCR, and TCRdb's table has in-frame clones only and misses some. Of about 27,000 clones listed, more than 75% were seen once; the top ten hold 0.65% to 0.75%. This specimen belongs to a study of graft-versus-host responses after intestinal transplantation. Study conclusions and caveats: Some patients had graft-donor T cell macrochimerism. In their allografts, the ratios of graft-versus-host to host-versus-graft T cell clones were high. GvH clones detected in recipient marrow included some appearing first in ileum or blood.

This sequence joins TRBV6-5 and TRBJ2-7; D is unclear. The material sequenced was unstimulated CD4+ T cells sorted from spleen or lymph node cells, taken before intestinal transplant. The source is a human donor who received an intestinal transplant. CDR3: CASRQEGYEQYF. Written as DNA, the CDR3 is TGTGCCAGCAGGCAGGAAGGGTACGAGCAGTACTTC.